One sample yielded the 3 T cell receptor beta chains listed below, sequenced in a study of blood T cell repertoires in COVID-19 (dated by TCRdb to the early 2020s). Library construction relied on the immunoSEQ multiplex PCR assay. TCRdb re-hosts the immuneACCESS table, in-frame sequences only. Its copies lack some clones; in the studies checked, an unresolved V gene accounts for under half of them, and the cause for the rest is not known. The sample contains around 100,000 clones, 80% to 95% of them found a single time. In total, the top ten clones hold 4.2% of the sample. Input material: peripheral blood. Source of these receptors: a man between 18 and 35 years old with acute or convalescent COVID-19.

The CDR3 here is CASSVGGLAGELGQFF. CDR3 DNA: TGTGCCAGCAGCGTAGGCGGACTAGCGGGAGAATTAGGGCAGTTCTTC. The chain employs TRBV9 and TRBJ2-1; 13 bases match TRBD2. Germline V CDR1 and CDR2: SGDLS, YYNGEE. The CDR3 is 16 amino acids. J gave up 12 bases and V 0 bases, and 9 bases lay outside the gene matches.

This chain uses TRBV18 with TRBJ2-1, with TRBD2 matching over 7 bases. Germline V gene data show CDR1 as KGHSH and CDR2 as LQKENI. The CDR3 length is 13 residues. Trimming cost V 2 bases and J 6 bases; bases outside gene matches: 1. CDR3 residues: CASSPGLVNEQFF. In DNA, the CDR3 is TGTGCCAGCTCACCAGGACTAGTCAATGAGCAGTTCTTC.

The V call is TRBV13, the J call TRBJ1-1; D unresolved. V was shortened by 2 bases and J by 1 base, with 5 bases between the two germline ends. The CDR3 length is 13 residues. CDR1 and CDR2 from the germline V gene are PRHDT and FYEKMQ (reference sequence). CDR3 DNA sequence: TGTGCCAGCAGCTTATTAGAGAACACTGAAGCTTTCTTT. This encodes CASSLLENTEAFF. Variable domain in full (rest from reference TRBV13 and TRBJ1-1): AAGVIQSPRHLIKEKRETATLKCYPIPRHDTVYWYQQGPGQDPQFLISFYEKMQSDKGSIPDRFSAQQFSDYHSELNMSSLELGDSALYFCASSLLENTEAFFGQGTRLTVV.